This T cell receptor beta chain derives from a study of CD8+ T cells in alopecia areata. In the study overall: In an open-label trial, patients got 5 to 10 mg tofacitinib twice daily.

About this clone: The target antigen is unknown.

The CDR3 loop spans 15 amino acids. Germline V gives CDR1 SGHNT, CDR2 YYREEE (reference sequence). Trimming removed 0 bases at V and 1 base at J, with 9 bases between. Study-wide results and caveats: It was lesional scalp, especially alopecia totalis/universalis, that showed higher clonality than normal scalp.

The authors extracted RNA and reverse transcribed it into cDNA as the sequencing template. Some clones are missing from TCRdb's copy, which holds only in-frame ones; the method was immunoSEQ multiplex PCR. The sample yields 200,000 or so clones, 50% to 60% seen once. This receptor was identified in a human donor with alopecia areata. Sample: CD4+ T cells sorted from blood, taken at week 0. V usage is TRBV5-4 and J usage is TRBJ2-3; the D gene is possibly TRBD1 (6 bases). The CDR3 DNA sequence: TGTGCCAGCAGCTTGGACAGGGCGCGCACAGATACGCAGTATTTT. This codes for CASSLDRARTDTQYF.